This paragraph covers one TCR beta chain sequence. Its antigen is currently unknown. TCRdb passed the 5' RACE reads through MiXCR, listing each CDR3 protein once. The sample shows 350,000 to 450,000 distinct CDR3 sequences, under 15% of them seen only once. The entry originates in a study of T-cell memory formation after mild COVID-19. Study background: TCR clusters largely stayed donor specific. Regarding the study as a whole: Shrinking CD4+ clones resided mostly in CM and EM, and CD8+ ones in EMRA.

CDR1 MNHEY and CDR2 SVGAGI come from the germline V gene. Between the trimmed V and J ends, which lost 4 bases and 5 bases, there was a span of 17 bases. CDR3 size: 15 residues. V usage is TRBV6-5 and J usage is TRBJ1-1; D may be TRBD1 (6 bases). Material for sequencing was PBMCs or a T cell subset sorted from them (not recorded which). The TCR was taken from a man aged 18 to 30 who had mild COVID-19 (a few samples of this study predate the infection). Cell type and time point are not known. The CDR3 nucleotides are TGTGCCAGCAGTTTGGCAGGGGCAAGTAAGACTGAAGCTTTCTTT. Translation gives CASSLAGASKTEAFF.